What follows are 27 T cell receptor beta chains derived from one specimen sequenced in a study of blood T cell repertoires in COVID-19. Profiled with immunoSEQ multiplex PCR; TCRdb holds only in-frame clones, not every one. The repertoire holds 130,000 to 150,000 clones, with 75% to 85% as singletons. Material: peripheral blood. Source of these receptors: a woman between 45 and 65 years old in a cohort sampled during active or convalescent COVID-19.

This clone appeared a few times. The chain carries TRBV19 and TRBJ1-2, with 7 bases fitting TRBD1. Unmatched junction bases numbered 19, after V lost 4 bases and J lost 8 bases. CDR1 and CDR2 from the germline V gene are LNHDA and SQIVND (reference sequence). The CDR3 length is 17 residues. The CDR3 spells CASSKPAGQEEYDGYTF. CDR3 sequence (DNA): TGTGCCAGTAGTAAACCCGCCGGACAGGAAGAGTATGACGGCTACACCTTC.

In its sample, this clone was seen a few times. J is TRBJ1-3 and V is TRBV6-1; no definite D call. V was clipped by 0 bases and J by 0 bases, with 6 bases between them. The germline V gene encodes CDR1 MNHNS and CDR2 SASEGT. The CDR3 extends over 15 amino acids. The DNA for the CDR3 is TGTGCCAGCAGTGAAGCGGAGGGCTCTGGAAACACCATATATTTT. Protein product: CASSEAEGSGNTIYF.

V is TRBV4-3 and J is TRBJ1-3; 7 bases match TRBD1. The CDR3 is 19 residues long. The V gene end was trimmed by 0 bases and the J gene end by 8 bases; junction bases not matched to a gene: 19. The germline V gene encodes CDR1 LGHNA and CDR2 YSLEER. The DNA of the CDR3 is TGCGCCAGCAGCCAAGATGCAGGGGGACTTAGTATATTTGGTGACACCATATATTTT. Its translation is CASSQDAGGLSIFGDTIYF.

V is TRBV9 and J is TRBJ1-4, with a tentative D call TRBD1 (5 bases). CDR1 and CDR2 from the germline V gene are SGDLS and YYNGEE. This CDR3 has 14 amino acids. Deletions cut 4 bases from V and 3 bases from J, with 10 bases between. CDR3 sequence (DNA): TGTGCCAGCAGCACACAGGCGGCTAATGAAAAACTGTTTTTT. Protein sequence: CASSTQAANEKLFF.

The gene calls are TRBV11-3 and TRBJ2-1, with a weak D call TRBD2 (6 bases). Germline V gives CDR1 SGHNT, CDR2 YENEEA. The CDR3 spans 14 residues. Trimming removed 0 bases at V and 9 bases at J, with 12 bases between. The CDR3 DNA is TGTGCCAGCAGCTTAGAGCGGGGACGGAGTGAGCAGTTCTTC. Protein sequence: CASSLERGRSEQFF.

The chain has TRBV5-1 and TRBJ2-2; 16 nucleotides match TRBD2. Germline assignment: CDR1 SGHRS and CDR2 YFSETQ. Trimming at V came to 4 bases and at J to 4 bases, leaving 10 bases not matched to a gene. The CDR3 is 19 residues long. CDR3 in amino acids: CASSRRGTSGGAGTGELFF. CDR3 in DNA: TGCGCCAGCAGCCGCCGAGGGACTAGCGGGGGGGCTGGCACCGGGGAGCTGTTTTTT.

Only one count was recorded for this clone. The chain has TRBV7-2 and TRBJ2-5, with 8 positions matching TRBD2. Germline loops: CDR1 SGHTA, CDR2 FQGNSA. This CDR3 is 16 amino acids long. J gave up 4 bases and V 2 bases, and 9 bases lay outside the gene matches. Written as DNA, the CDR3 is TGTGCCAGCAGCTTATCAGGCGGGGGGCCTCGAGAGACCCAGTACTTC. Protein sequence: CASSLSGGGPRETQYF. Looking up the rest from reference TRBV7-2 and TRBJ2-5 gives the full variable domain: GAGVSQSPSNKVTEKGKDVELRCDPISGHTALYWYRQSLGQGLEFLIYFQGNSAPDKSGLPSDRFSAERTGGSVSTLTIQRTQQEDSAVYLCASSLSGGGPRETQYFGPGTRLLVL.

The chain is built from TRBV4-3 and TRBJ2-6; D uncertain. This CDR3 spans 17 amino acids. Germline V gives CDR1 LGHNA, CDR2 YSLEER. The ends were cut back, 1 base at V and 0 bases at J, with 10 bases in the middle. CDR3: CASSQGSLFSGANVLTF. The DNA of the CDR3 is TGCGCCAGCAGCCAAGGTTCACTTTTCTCTGGGGCCAACGTCCTGACTTTC.

A few counts support this clone. The chain carries TRBV7-2 and TRBJ2-2; D possibly corresponds to TRBD2 (6 bases). Germline V CDR1 and CDR2: SGHTA, FQGNSA. CDR3 length: 15 residues. The V end lost 5 bases, the J end lost 6 bases, and 16 bases lay between the germline ends. Here the CDR3 DNA reads TGTGCCAGCAGCCAATCGACTAGTAGCCCCGGGGAGCTGTTTTTT. This gives the protein CASSQSTSSPGELFF.

The rearrangement links TRBV12-5 to TRBJ1-5; D may be TRBD1 (5 bases). Between the trimmed V and J ends, which lost 4 bases and 4 bases, there was a span of 8 bases. CDR3 length: 13 amino acids. CDR1 is LGHNT, CDR2 FRNRAP, per germline. The CDR3 sequence is CASGWTRNQPQHF. Written as DNA, the CDR3 is TGTGCTAGTGGTTGGACAAGGAATCAGCCCCAGCATTTT.

This clone was seen once. The rearrangement links TRBV19 to TRBJ1-3; 9 positions agree with TRBD1. Trimming removed 6 bases from V and 2 bases from J; junction bases left unmatched: 5. The CDR3 runs 15 residues. Germline CDR1 LNHDA, CDR2 SQIVND (reference sequence). The CDR3 DNA sequence: TGTGCCAGTAGAGGGACAGGGACTACTGGAAACACCATATATTTT. It is translated as CASRGTGTTGNTIYF.

The V and J genes are TRBV5-1 and TRBJ2-3; TRBD1 might be the D (6 bases). CDR1 is SGHRS and CDR2 is YFSETQ in the germline V gene. This CDR3 region has 17 residues. Trimming pared 4 bases from V and 3 bases from J, leaving 21 bases between. Here the CDR3 reads CASSATTGSGKTDTQYF. The DNA for the CDR3 is TGCGCCAGCAGCGCAACCACAGGGTCGGGAAAAACAGATACGCAGTATTTT.

This clone was seen more than once but under ten times. This chain joins TRBV4-1 and TRBJ1-1, with D tentatively TRBD1 (5 bases). This CDR3 spans 15 amino acids. Trimming pared 1 base from V and 0 bases from J, leaving 9 bases between. The V gene's germline CDR1 is MGHRA and CDR2 YSYEKL. In nucleotides, the CDR3 is TGCGCCAGCAGCCAAGGCCCAGGGATGAACACTGAAGCTTTCTTT. This gives the protein CASSQGPGMNTEAFF.

This clone has only one observation. The chain combines TRBV7-2 with TRBJ1-3, with a weak D call TRBD1 (6 bases). The CDR3 spans 16 residues. The germline V and J ends were trimmed by 5 bases and 0 bases, with 14 bases remaining between them. Germline V gives CDR1 SGHTA, CDR2 FQGNSA. The chain's CDR3 is CASSQSTGSSGNTIYF. The CDR3 DNA is TGTGCCAGCAGCCAATCCACAGGGAGCTCTGGAAACACCATATATTTT.

The chain combines TRBV2 with TRBJ1-6; 9 nucleotides match TRBD1. The CDR3 is made up of 14 amino acids. The germline V gene has CDR1 SNHLY and CDR2 FYNNEI. The J segment lost 8 bases and the V segment lost 3 bases, leaving 2 bases of the junction unmatched. Here the CDR3 DNA reads TGTGCCAGCAGTGAGGGACAGGGTGATTCACCCCTCCACTTT. Protein sequence: CASSEGQGDSPLHF.

The genes are TRBV18 and TRBJ1-1, with D perhaps TRBD1 (5 bases). This CDR3 contains 14 residues. The V end lost 3 bases, the J end lost 4 bases, and 12 bases lay between the germline ends. Germline V lookup: CDR1 KGHSH, CDR2 LQKENI. CDR3 protein: CASSPSLQGTEAFF. CDR3 nucleotide sequence: TGTGCCAGCTCACCCTCCCTCCAGGGCACTGAAGCTTTCTTT. Looking up the rest from reference TRBV18 and TRBJ1-1 gives the full variable domain: NAGVMQNPRHLVRRRGQEARLRCSPMKGHSHVYWYRQLPEEGLKFMVYLQKENIIDESGMPKERFSAEFPKEGPSILRIQQVVRGDSAAYFCASSPSLQGTEAFFGQGTRLTVV.

To note about this clone: The same CDR3 can be traced to other DNA sequences in this sample. The chain couples TRBV20-1 to TRBJ2-5; D uncertain. V was cut by 4 bases and J by 3 bases, with 6 bases left in between. This CDR3 spans 11 amino acids. The germline V gene has CDR1 DFQATT and CDR2 SNEGSKA (reference sequence). In nucleotides, the CDR3 is TGCAGTGCTACGAGAGAAGAGACCCAGTACTTC. Translating gives CSATREETQYF.

The chain joins TRBV7-9 to TRBJ1-5; 10 positions match TRBD1. Germline values: CDR1 SEHNR, CDR2 FQNEAQ (reference sequence). J was trimmed by 7 bases and V by 5 bases; bases with no gene match: 8. The CDR3 covers 15 residues. The CDR3 sequence: CASSKTGTGVQPQHF. CDR3 nucleotide sequence: TGTGCCAGCAGCAAAACCGGGACAGGGGTCCAGCCCCAGCATTTT.

This sequence joins TRBV30 and TRBJ1-5; possibly TRBD1 for D (5 bases). V was clipped by 2 bases and J by 2 bases, with 10 bases between them. The CDR3 covers 14 residues. CDR1 is GTSNPN, CDR2 SVGIG, per germline (reference sequence). The CDR3, as DNA: TGTGCCTGGAGTAAGGGGTCTGGCAATCAGCCCCAGCATTTT. Translated: CAWSKGSGNQPQHF.

The chain is built from TRBV3-1 (or the pseudogene TRBV3-2) and TRBJ2-7; possibly TRBD1 for D (5 bases). Per germline, CDR1 LGHDT and CDR2 YNNKEL (reference sequence). The CDR3 runs 13 residues. The V and J ends lost 5 bases and 3 bases respectively, with 11 bases between them. CDR3 sequence (DNA): TGTGCCAGCAGCGCGACAGTGGGCTACGAGCAGTACTTC. Encoded protein: CASSATVGYEQYF.

The V and J genes are TRBV5-6 and TRBJ2-2; D is ambiguous. The V and J ends lost 4 bases and 7 bases respectively, with 11 bases between them. Per germline, CDR1 SGHDT and CDR2 YYEEEE. The CDR3 loop spans 13 amino acids. The CDR3 coding sequence is TGTGCCAGCAGCCCCCTCGGCGGCGGGGAGCTGTTTTTT. Translated, it gives CASSPLGGGELFF.

V gene TRBV7-2 combines with J gene TRBJ2-7, with 9 bases matching TRBD2. CDR3 length: 16 residues. Trimming at V came to 4 bases and at J to 0 bases, leaving 7 bases not matched to a gene. Germline V gene sequence: CDR1 SGHTA, CDR2 FQGNSA. The CDR3, as DNA: TGTGCCAGCAGCTCGAACGGCGGGGGGGACTCCTACGAGCAGTACTTC. Protein product: CASSSNGGGDSYEQYF.

The V and J genes are TRBV10-1 and TRBJ1-1; D possibly corresponds to TRBD1 (5 bases). This CDR3 region has 13 residues. V was cut by 2 bases and J by 1 base, with 5 bases left in between. Germline V CDR1 and CDR2: WNHNN, SYGVQD (reference sequence). In DNA form, the CDR3 reads TGCGCCAGCAGTGAGACAGGGAACACTGAAGCTTTCTTT. Its translation: CASSETGNTEAFF.

This clone was counted once. J is TRBJ2-2 and V is TRBV2, with D perhaps matching TRBD1 (6 bases). This CDR3 is 17 amino acids long. CDR1 SNHLY and CDR2 FYNNEI come from the germline V gene. Between the trimmed V and J ends, which lost 3 bases and 0 bases, there was a span of 14 bases. CDR3 sequence (DNA): TGTGCCAGCAGTGACCCGACAGGAGAACCGAACACCGGGGAGCTGTTTTTT. Protein: CASSDPTGEPNTGELFF.

This clone was recorded only once. The rearrangement links TRBV6-2 or TRBV6-3 to TRBJ1-4; tentatively, D is TRBD1 (5 bases). The V gene lost 4 bases and the J gene lost 7 bases, with 16 bases spanning the gap. CDR3 length equals 15 residues. CDR1 is MNHEY and CDR2 is SVGEGT in the germline V gene. The CDR3 DNA sequence: TGTGCCAGCAGTTTGACGCAGGGTCTAGGTGAAAAACTGTTTTTT. It encodes CASSLTQGLGEKLFF.

This clone was found many times. The gene calls are TRBV2 and TRBJ1-2; 7 positions agree with TRBD1. Germline values: CDR1 SNHLY, CDR2 FYNNEI. This CDR3 comprises 13 residues. V was clipped by 6 bases and J by 6 bases; unmatched bases: 7. The CDR3 here is CASRQTGSDGYTF. The CDR3 bases are TGTGCCAGCAGACAGACAGGGTCGGATGGCTACACCTTC. Supplemented by reference TRBV2 and TRBJ1-2, the full variable domain reads EPEVTQTPSHQVTQMGQEVILRCVPISNHLYFYWYRQILGQKVEFLVSFYNNEISEKSEIFDDQFSVERPDGSNFTLKIRSTKLEDSAMYFCASRQTGSDGYTFGSGTRLTVV.

The chain recombines TRBV19 with TRBJ1-1; maybe TRBD1 (5 bases). The CDR3 contains 17 residues. Trimming shortened V by 5 bases and J by 3 bases, and 22 bases separated the two germline ends. The V gene's germline CDR1 is LNHDA and CDR2 SQIVND (reference sequence). CDR3 sequence reads: CASSLLGVARTDTEAFF. CDR3 in DNA: TGTGCCAGTAGTCTCTTAGGGGTCGCAAGGACGGACACTGAAGCTTTCTTT.